This T cell receptor (beta chain) was found in a study of blood T cells in healthy people across ages. Remarks on this clonotype: The antigen is not known.

The authors ran a second PCR of roughly 6 to 11 cycles using a sample-barcoded 5' primer and a J-beta primer mix. Per-sample output comprised a minimum of 2.5 million paired-end reads containing CDR3. TCRdb re-derived calls from the 5' RACE reads in MiXCR, one entry per CDR3 protein. In the table there are under 2,000,000 distinct CDR3 sequences, about 50% of which are singletons. All donors came from Russia, were Caucasian and healthy, and spanned ages about 6 to 100. Study-wide results and caveats: One million T cells yielded diversity estimates that were considered underestimates. With unsorted PBMCs, a conclusive comparison of naive versus antigen-experienced cells was not possible.

The CDR3 extends over 15 amino acids. V lost 5 bases to trimming and J lost 5 bases; unmatched junction nucleotides: 7. The germline gives CDR1 KGHSH, CDR2 LQKENI. The specimen sequenced was blood. This clonotype was obtained from a woman in her thirties or forties in good health. The chain combines TRBV18 with TRBJ2-1, with TRBD2 identical over 9 bases. The CDR3 region has the DNA TGTGCCAGCTCATTGGCGGCTAGCGGGGACAATGAGCAGTTCTTC. Amino acids: CASSLAASGDNEQFF.